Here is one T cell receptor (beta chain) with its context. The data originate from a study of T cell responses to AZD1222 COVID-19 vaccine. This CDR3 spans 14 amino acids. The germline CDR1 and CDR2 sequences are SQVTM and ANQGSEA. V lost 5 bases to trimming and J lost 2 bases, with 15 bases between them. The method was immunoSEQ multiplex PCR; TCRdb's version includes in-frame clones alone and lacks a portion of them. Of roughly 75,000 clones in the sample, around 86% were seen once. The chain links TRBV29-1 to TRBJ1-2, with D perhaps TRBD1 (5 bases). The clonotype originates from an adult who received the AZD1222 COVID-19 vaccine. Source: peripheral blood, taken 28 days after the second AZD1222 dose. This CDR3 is CSVPGPGPNYGYTF. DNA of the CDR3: TGCAGCGTTCCTGGACCGGGACCCAACTATGGCTACACCTTC.